These 22 T cell receptor beta chains originate from one sample sequenced in a study of shared clonotypes between healthy human individuals. Sequencing was performed with immunoSEQ multiplex PCR; in TCRdb, only in-frame clones are kept and a portion is missing. This table has about 120,000 clones, more than 65% appearing once. Specimen: memory CD8+ T cells sorted from blood. Subset: CD45RO+ cells pooled with CCR7-negative TemRA cells. These receptor sequences come from a woman in her 30s in good health.

The chain is built from TRBV11-2 and TRBJ2-7, with 7 nucleotides matching TRBD2. J lost 3 bases, V lost 6 bases, and 14 bases had no gene match. This CDR3 spans 16 amino acids. Germline assignment: CDR1 SGHAT and CDR2 FQNNGV. The CDR3 reads CASSRLLLADSYEQYF. CDR3 nucleotide sequence: TGTGCCAGCAGTCGCCTATTGCTAGCGGATAGCTACGAGCAGTACTTC.

The chain links TRBV28 to TRBJ2-7; a weak D match, TRBD1 (5 bases). The CDR3 is made up of 19 amino acids. Germline V gene lookup returns CDR1 MDHEN and CDR2 SYDVKM. V was trimmed by 6 bases and J by 3 bases, leaving 30 bases between them. The CDR3 region has the DNA TGTGCCAGCAGCAGTTTGGCCCCCCTTAGAGACAGACACCGCTACGAGCAGTACTTC. It is translated as CASSSLAPLRDRHRYEQYF. The entire variable domain, with the rest obtained from reference TRBV28 and TRBJ2-7, is as follows: DVKVTQSSRYLVKRTGEKVFLECVQDMDHENMFWYRQDPGLGLRLIYFSYDVKMKEKGDIPEGYSVSREKKERFSLILESASTNQTSMYLCASSSLAPLRDRHRYEQYFGPGTRLTVT.

This chain links TRBV27 with TRBJ2-7, with D unclear. V lost 2 bases and J lost 3, with 8 bases in between. CDR3 length: 13 residues. Germline-derived CDR1 and CDR2 are MNHEY and SMNVEV (reference sequence). The CDR3 sequence is CASSLETGYEQYF. The CDR3 coding sequence is TGTGCCAGCAGTTTAGAAACGGGCTACGAGCAGTACTTC.

This clone was seen more than once but under ten times. The gene calls are TRBV11-2 and TRBJ2-1; 13 bases fit TRBD2. CDR1 and CDR2 from the germline V gene are SGHAT and FQNNGV. Losses at the gene ends were 5 bases for V and 7 bases for J; bases not matched to a gene: 5. This CDR3 comprises 15 residues. CDR3 DNA sequence: TGTGCCAGCAGCCACGGGACTAGCGGGATGAATGAGCAGTTCTTC. Amino acids: CASSHGTSGMNEQFF.

The J gene is TRBJ2-7, the V gene TRBV4-2; TRBD2 aligns across 10 bases. The CDR3 runs to 16 residues. V lost 3 bases to trimming and J lost 2 bases; unmatched junction nucleotides: 7. Germline CDR1 reads LGHNA; CDR2 reads YNFKEQ. CDR3 loop: CASSQSRTSGTYEQYF. The CDR3, as DNA: TGTGCCAGCAGCCAGAGTCGGACTAGCGGTACCTACGAGCAGTACTTC.

The gene calls are TRBV5-1 and TRBJ2-2; D not resolved. CDR3 length: 13 amino acids. Deletions cut 0 bases from V and 4 bases from J, with 4 bases between. CDR1 SGHRS and CDR2 YFSETQ come from the germline V gene. The CDR3 region has the DNA TGCGCCAGCAGCTTGGACCTCACCGGGGAGCTGTTTTTT. Translated, it gives CASSLDLTGELFF.

This sequence joins TRBV7-8 and TRBJ2-7; D may be TRBD1 (5 bases). Germline V gives CDR1 SGHVS, CDR2 FQNEAQ. The CDR3 has 15 residues. V lost 1 base and J lost 3, with 13 bases in between. The CDR3 loop reads CASSLGLQESYEQYF. The CDR3 DNA is TGTGCCAGCAGCTTAGGTTTACAGGAGAGCTACGAGCAGTACTTC. Supplemented by reference TRBV7-8 and TRBJ2-7, the full variable domain reads GAGVSQSPRYKVAKRGQDVALRCDPISGHVSLFWYQQALGQGPEFLTYFQNEAQLDKSGLPSDRFFAERPEGSVSTLKIQRTQQEDSAVYLCASSLGLQESYEQYFGPGTRLTVT.

The table lists this clone with a count of one. This chain joins TRBV2 and TRBJ2-1, with 9 positions matching TRBD1. CDR3 length: 17 residues. Germline lookup yields CDR1 SNHLY and CDR2 FYNNEI. V gave up 8 bases and J gave up 9 bases; unmatched junction bases: 20. The DNA of the CDR3 is TGTGCCAGCTCAGGGACAGGGATGATGGATCGGTCGGGTGAGCAGTTCTTC. Residues: CASSGTGMMDRSGEQFF.

This clone was counted a few times. V and J are TRBV27 and TRBJ2-7; no definite D call. The V end lost 3 bases, the J end lost 2 bases, and 11 bases lay between the germline ends. The CDR3 loop spans 14 amino acids. Germline lookup yields CDR1 MNHEY and CDR2 SMNVEV (reference sequence). CDR3 coding DNA: TGTGCCAGCAGTTTGGGTGCGAGCGCCTACGAGCAGTACTTC. It translates to CASSLGASAYEQYF.

The chain couples TRBV7-3 to TRBJ2-1; 12 nucleotides match TRBD2. The J segment lost 8 bases and the V segment lost 5 bases, leaving 7 bases of the junction unmatched. The V gene's germline CDR1 is SGHTA and CDR2 FQGTGA. The CDR3 is made up of 15 amino acids. Written as DNA, the CDR3 is TGTGCCAGCAGCACTGGACTAGCGGGATCGCATGAGCAGTTCTTC. Translation gives CASSTGLAGSHEQFF.

This clone was seen more than once but under ten times. The CDR3 reads CASSSRTIGDNNEQFF. CDR3 coding DNA: TGTGCCAGCAGTTCCCGGACTATCGGAGATAACAATGAGCAGTTCTTC. The rearrangement links TRBV28 to TRBJ2-1; a weak D match, TRBD2 (6 bases). The CDR3 totals 16 residues. Looked up from germline, CDR1 is MDHEN and CDR2 is SYDVKM. Trimming cost V 4 bases and J 5 bases, with 18 bases left between them.

The CDR3 DNA reads as TGTGCCACCAGCAGAGATCTAGGTGGTAGCAATGAGCAGTTCTTC. Protein product: CATSRDLGGSNEQFF. The V gene is TRBV15, the J gene TRBJ2-1; D ambiguous. Germline V gene lookup returns CDR1 LNHNV and CDR2 YYDKDF (reference sequence). There are 15 residues in the CDR3. V lost 0 bases, J lost 6 bases, and 12 bases lay in between.

The genes are TRBV13 and TRBJ2-2; tentatively, D is TRBD1 or TRBD2 (5 bases each). The germline V gene has CDR1 PRHDT and CDR2 FYEKMQ (reference sequence). This CDR3 has 13 amino acids. Trimming took 8 bases from V and 8 from J, leaving 15 bases between them. The CDR3 loop is CASEGLADGELFF. The CDR3 nucleotides are TGTGCCAGCGAGGGGCTAGCCGATGGGGAGCTGTTTTTT.

This CDR3 is CASSPLQGEAFF. CDR3 in DNA: TGTGCCAGCTCACCTCTCCAGGGTGAAGCTTTCTTT. This rearrangement joins TRBV18 to TRBJ1-1, with D perhaps matching TRBD1 (5 bases). This CDR3 is built from 12 residues. Looked up from germline, CDR1 is KGHSH and CDR2 is LQKENI. V was shortened by 3 bases and J by 7 bases, with 9 bases between the two germline ends.

The rearrangement joins TRBV28 to TRBJ1-1; the D is unclear. The CDR3 length is 14 residues. Germline CDR1 is MDHEN and CDR2 is SYDVKM. The V end lost 3 bases, the J end lost 1 base, and 9 bases lay between the germline ends. CDR3 DNA sequence: TGTGCCAGCAGTTTCGGGCGCTGGAACACTGAAGCTTTCTTT. Translated: CASSFGRWNTEAFF.

This clone was detected many times. The genes are TRBV25-1 and TRBJ1-1; 9 bases are shared with TRBD1. V shed 5 bases and J 1 base; nucleotides not matched to a gene: 5. From germline, CDR1 is MGHDK and CDR2 SYGVNS. This CDR3 comprises 15 residues. The CDR3 nucleotides are TGTGCCAGCAGTCCACAGGGGGCGCAGAACACTGAAGCTTTCTTT. It translates to CASSPQGAQNTEAFF.

The chain has TRBV19 and TRBJ1-5, with 8 bases matching TRBD1. The junction had 6 bases not matched to a gene; V was cut back by 6 bases and J by 2 bases. Germline CDR1 LNHDA, CDR2 SQIVND (reference sequence). CDR3 length equals 15 residues. Written as DNA, the CDR3 is TGTGCCAGTAGCTCCAGGGGGCACGGCAATCAGCCCCAGCATTTT. It specifies CASSSRGHGNQPQHF.

This clone appeared once. V gene TRBV5-1 combines with J gene TRBJ1-1; D is uncertain. There are 13 residues in the CDR3. Per germline, CDR1 SGHRS and CDR2 YFSETQ. Trimming pared 4 bases from V and 4 bases from J, leaving 11 bases between. The CDR3 region has the DNA TGCGCCAGCAGCCGCGAGGCCTCCACTGAAGCTTTCTTT. Protein sequence: CASSREASTEAFF.

This clone was counted a single time. V is TRBV5-4 and J is TRBJ2-5, with 9 bases matching TRBD2. V dropped 4 bases and J dropped 5; count of bases not matched to a gene: 9. CDR3 length equals 15 residues. Germline values: CDR1 SGHNT, CDR2 YYREEE (reference sequence). Here the CDR3 DNA reads TGTGCCAGCAGCATCGGGACTAGCAAGGTGGAGACCCAGTACTTC. This encodes CASSIGTSKVETQYF. Combining the CDR3 with reference TRBV5-4 and TRBJ2-5 gives the whole variable domain ETGVTQSPTHLIKTRGQQVTLRCSSQSGHNTVSWYQQALGQGPQFIFQYYREEENGRGNFPPRFSGLQFPNYSSELNVNALELDDSALYLCASSIGTSKVETQYFGPGTRLLVL.

The chain has TRBV29-1 and TRBJ2-7; D possibly corresponds to TRBD1 (8 bases). There are 16 residues in the CDR3. Germline CDR1 reads SQVTM; CDR2 reads ANQGSEA. V dropped 0 bases and J dropped 2 bases, with 17 bases sitting between them. This CDR3 is CSVEEATGGATYEQYF. DNA for the CDR3: TGCAGCGTTGAAGAAGCAACAGGGGGGGCAACCTACGAGCAGTACTTC.

By share, this clone counts as medium-sized. The J gene is TRBJ1-1, the V gene TRBV7-2; a possible D gene is TRBD1 (5 bases). CDR1 and CDR2 from the germline V gene are SGHTA and FQGNSA. V shed 3 bases and J shed 6 bases, with 20 bases lying between them. CDR3 size: 16 residues. DNA of the CDR3: TGTGCCAGCAGCTTCGTCCTGGGGGAGGGCATCTCTGAAGCTTTCTTT. It yields the protein CASSFVLGEGISEAFF.

This chain links TRBV7-2 with TRBJ2-5, with TRBD2 matching 11 bases. The CDR3 is made up of 16 amino acids. Germline trimming cut 7 bases from V and 2 bases from J; bases unmatched to any gene: 9. Per the germline V gene, CDR1 is SGHTA and CDR2 is FQGNSA. The CDR3 DNA reads as TGTGCCAGCAACCCGCGGGGACTAGCGGAACAAGAGACCCAGTACTTC. Translated, it gives CASNPRGLAEQETQYF.